The 15 T cell receptor beta chains given below trace back to one sample, sequenced in a study of blood T cell repertoires in COVID-19. Sequencing was performed with immunoSEQ multiplex PCR; in TCRdb, only in-frame clones are kept and a portion is missing. This sample has more than 100,000 clones, with 84% found just once. Sequences were obtained from peripheral blood. Receptor source: a woman aged 25 to 39 who had recovered from COVID-19.

The V and J genes are TRBV7-9 and TRBJ2-3; perhaps TRBD1 as D (7 bases). The germline V and J ends were trimmed by 1 base and 5 bases, with 16 bases remaining between them. The CDR3 length is 16 residues. Germline V gene data show CDR1 as SEHNR and CDR2 as FQNEAQ (reference sequence). The CDR3 sequence: CASSLGVGGGEDTQYF. The CDR3 DNA reads TGTGCCAGCAGCTTAGGCGTAGGAGGGGGCGAAGATACGCAGTATTTT.

J is TRBJ1-1 and V is TRBV7-2; D gene unclear. The CDR3 has 14 residues. Trimming removed 5 bases at V and 0 bases at J, with 10 bases between. Germline lookup yields CDR1 SGHTA and CDR2 FQGNSA. Here the CDR3 reads CASSPVRLNTEAFF. For the CDR3, the DNA is TGTGCCAGCAGCCCGGTGCGGCTGAACACTGAAGCTTTCTTT. Full variable domain (remainder filled in from reference TRBV7-2 and TRBJ1-1): GAGVSQSPSNKVTEKGKDVELRCDPISGHTALYWYRQSLGQGLEFLIYFQGNSAPDKSGLPSDRFSAERTGGSVSTLTIQRTQQEDSAVYLCASSPVRLNTEAFFGQGTRLTVV.

The chain recombines TRBV5-5 with TRBJ2-7, with a possible D match to TRBD1 (6 bases). The CDR3 runs to 14 residues. The germline gives CDR1 SGHKS, CDR2 YYEKEE (reference sequence). Trimming cost V 4 bases and J 4 bases, with 15 bases left between them. The DNA for the CDR3 is TGTGCCAGCAGCCCGGTTCAAGGGGGATACGAGCAGTACTTC. Protein sequence: CASSPVQGGYEQYF.

The chain combines TRBV7-9 with TRBJ1-6; D remains unclear. Trimming removed 3 bases from V and 0 bases from J, with 9 bases in between. Looked up from germline, CDR1 is SEHNR and CDR2 is FQNEAQ (reference sequence). The CDR3 is 16 amino acids. In DNA form, the CDR3 reads TGTGCCAGCAGCTTGACGAGGAGCTCCTATAATTCACCCCTCCACTTT. Translated, it gives CASSLTRSSYNSPLHF.

V gene TRBV6-5 combines with J gene TRBJ1-2, with TRBD1 matching 7 bases. The CDR3 is 14 amino acids. V lost 6 bases to trimming and J lost 2 bases; unmatched junction nucleotides: 6. Germline lookup yields CDR1 MNHEY and CDR2 SVGAGI. This chain's CDR3 is CASSSPTGNYGYTF. The CDR3 DNA follows: TGTGCCAGCAGCTCCCCGACAGGGAACTATGGCTACACCTTC.

This chain connects TRBV14 to TRBJ1-1, with no clear D. This CDR3 contains 14 residues. V gave up 1 base and J gave up 5 bases, with 11 bases separating them. CDR1 is SGHDN, CDR2 FVKESK, per germline. The CDR3 loop is CASSQASWETEAFF. The DNA of the CDR3 is TGTGCCAGCAGCCAAGCCTCCTGGGAGACTGAAGCTTTCTTT.

CDR3 in amino acids: CASSDSPVKPGETQYF. The CDR3 nucleotides read TGTGCCAGCAGTGACTCCCCCGTGAAGCCCGGAGAGACCCAGTACTTC. The chain employs TRBV2 and TRBJ2-5; D remains ambiguous. Trimming took off 3 bases at V and 4 bases at J, with 18 bases between the two ends. The CDR3 length is 16 residues. Germline assignment: CDR1 SNHLY and CDR2 FYNNEI. Supplemented by reference TRBV2 and TRBJ2-5, the full variable domain reads EPEVTQTPSHQVTQMGQEVILRCVPISNHLYFYWYRQILGQKVEFLVSFYNNEISEKSEIFDDQFSVERPDGSNFTLKIRSTKLEDSAMYFCASSDSPVKPGETQYFGPGTRLLVL.

V gene TRBV5-6 combines with J gene TRBJ2-1; TRBD1 might be the D (5 bases). Germline-derived CDR1 and CDR2 are SGHDT and YYEEEE. The CDR3 totals 16 residues. Trimming took off 4 bases at V and 2 bases at J, with 16 bases between the two ends. In nucleotides, the CDR3 is TGTGCCAGCAGCCATTTTATGGACACCACCTACAATGAGCAGTTCTTC. Translation: CASSHFMDTTYNEQFF.

J is TRBJ2-5 and V is TRBV10-1; 7 nucleotides line up with TRBD2. V lost 1 base and J lost 4; bases outside the gene matches: 6. From germline, CDR1 is WNHNN and CDR2 SYGVQD (reference sequence). This CDR3 is 15 amino acids long. As DNA, the CDR3 is TGCGCCAGCAGTGAGTTCGCGGGAGCGCGAGAGACCCAGTACTTC. This gives the protein CASSEFAGARETQYF.

The chain joins TRBV2 to TRBJ2-7; tentatively, D is TRBD2 (5 bases). The V end lost 11 bases, the J end lost 6 bases, and 20 bases lay between the germline ends. Germline loops: CDR1 SNHLY, CDR2 FYNNEI. The length of the CDR3 is 13 residues. The CDR3 DNA follows: TGTGCCTATAATGTGCCTAGCCCTAGCGAGCAGTACTTC. It translates to CAYNVPSPSEQYF.

The chain uses TRBV30 and TRBJ2-5; D uncertain. The CDR3 runs 10 residues. V was trimmed by 2 bases and J by 5 bases, leaving 3 bases between them. Germline V gene sequence: CDR1 GTSNPN, CDR2 SVGIG (reference sequence). CDR3 in DNA: TGTGCCTGGAGTCAGGAGACCCAGTACTTC. It translates to CAWSQETQYF.

This chain connects TRBV5-1 to TRBJ2-3; D is perhaps TRBD1 (5 bases). V lost 3 bases and J 7 bases, leaving 18 bases between the germline ends. The CDR3 consists of 15 residues. From germline, CDR1 is SGHRS and CDR2 YFSETQ. The CDR3 DNA is TGCGCCAGCAGCTCTGGTGGGGCTACCCCCCATACGCAGTATTTT. Amino acids: CASSSGGATPHTQYF.

The J gene is TRBJ2-3, the V gene TRBV3-1 (or the pseudogene TRBV3-2), with 9 bases aligning to TRBD2. V was clipped by 2 bases and J by 0 bases; unmatched bases: 0. Germline V gene data show CDR1 as LGHDT and CDR2 as YNNKEL (reference sequence). The CDR3 length is 15 residues. The CDR3 nucleotides read TGTGCCAGCAGCCAAAGCGGGGGGAGCACAGATACGCAGTATTTT. Its translation is CASSQSGGSTDTQYF.

The V call is TRBV5-1, the J call TRBJ2-3, with 9 bases identical to TRBD2. The CDR3 has 15 amino acids. CDR1 and CDR2 (germline): SGHRS, YFSETQ. With V trimmed by 0 bases and J by 1 base, 0 bases remained unmatched. The CDR3 loop is CASSLGLAGTDTQYF. In nucleotides, the CDR3 is TGCGCCAGCAGCTTGGGACTAGCGGGCACAGATACGCAGTATTTT.

This sequence joins TRBV2 and TRBJ1-1, with TRBD1 matching 8 bases. V lost 3 bases to trimming and J lost 1 base; unmatched junction nucleotides: 4. The CDR3 runs to 15 residues. CDR1 is SNHLY, CDR2 FYNNEI, per germline. The DNA for the CDR3 is TGTGCCAGCAGTGAGATCGGGACAGGGAACACTGAAGCTTTCTTT. Protein sequence: CASSEIGTGNTEAFF.